This is a list of T cell receptor beta chains from one sample in a study of Ad26.COV2.S vaccination and SARS-CoV-2 variants. Some clones are missing from TCRdb's copy, which holds only in-frame ones; the method was immunoSEQ multiplex PCR. Among fewer than 400,000 clones listed, about 88% were seen once. The sample consisted of peripheral blood, taken in a trial of Ad26.COV2.S vaccine versus placebo. These receptor sequences come from a person aged 18-65 years who received the Ad26.COV2.S COVID-19 vaccine or a placebo. Both conserved end residues are part of each CDR3. Rows may omit the clone size; those that give it use once, few, many or a size class.

>NA|TRBV7-2|TRBJ2-1
CASSSDRSYNEQFF
>NA|TRBV29-1|TRBJ1-1
CSGGQLNTEAFF
>NA|TRBV19|TRBJ2-1
CASSTLATSGRFREQFF
>NA|TRBV5-8|TRBJ1-6
CASSLGGGRSSPLHF
>NA|TRBV7-3|TRBJ1-1
CASSPYSRVGTEAFF
>NA|TRBV19|TRBJ1-5
CASSIGGQNQPQHF
>once|TRBV4-2|TRBJ2-2
CASSQVLGGTGELFF
>NA|TRBV5-6|TRBJ1-2
CASSLGVGFSYGYTF
>NA|TRBV5-1|TRBJ2-6
CASSSRDRDNSGANVLTF
>NA|TRBV4-3|TRBJ2-7
CASSHDLRRDYEQYF
>NA|TRBV30|TRBJ1-2
CAWSVGVYGYTF
>NA|TRBV30|TRBJ2-3
CAWSGTRPDTQYF
>NA|TRBV6-6|TRBJ1-2
CASSYSKDSDGYTF
>NA|TRBV6-5|TRBJ2-2
CASSRLDSGELFF
>NA|TRBV11-3|TRBJ2-5
CASSLVRETQYF
>once|TRBV6-1|TRBJ2-5
CASSEFQEETQYF
>NA|TRBV14|TRBJ1-5
CASSRLICLHQPQHF
>NA|TRBV4-1|TRBJ1-5
CASSQVYTGLINQPQHF
>NA|TRBV6-5|TRBJ1-5
CAIKIKDRATQPQHF
>NA|TRBV21-1|TRBJ2-7
CASSKRTSDYEQYF
>NA|TRBV6-5|TRBJ1-3
CASSTRGSGNTIYF
>NA|TRBV29-1|TRBJ2-5
CSVRADWETQYF
>NA|TRBV24-1|TRBJ2-1
CATSDYSGKLFF
>NA|TRBV29-1|TRBJ2-5
CSVDGDPGLAGRGKTQYF
>NA|TRBV7-2|TRBJ2-7
CASSFRDNYEQYF
>few|TRBV4-2|TRBJ2-1
CASSQGGASDEQFF
>NA|TRBV24-1|TRBJ2-1
CATSDPEGERYNEQFF
>NA|TRBV28|TRBJ1-1
CASTPPRRGLRNTEAFF
>few|TRBV2|TRBJ2-1
CASSELAGVYNEQFF
>NA|TRBV10-2|TRBJ2-3
CASNGIRGSDTQYF
>NA|TRBV12-3/TRBV12-4|TRBJ2-1
CASSLVVGPQFF
>NA|TRBV14|TRBJ2-1
CASSQGQVVDEQFF
>NA|TRBV28|TRBJ2-2
CASSLRSFRRNTGELFF
>NA|TRBV7-8|TRBJ1-2
CASSPTDRNYGYTF
>few|TRBV4-1|TRBJ2-5
CASSQPGGAGTQYF
>once|TRBV4-2|TRBJ2-7
CASSLGLAGTYEQYF
>NA|TRBV4-2|TRBJ2-7
CASSQIRDGYEQYF
>NA|TRBV15|TRBJ1-2
CATLPPGQGEEGYTF
>NA|TRBV7-6|TRBJ2-1
CASSLVEPPRSTEQFF
>NA|TRBV5-1|TRBJ2-7
CASSLGSSGVYEQYF
>NA|TRBV7-3|TRBJ2-3
CASSSTPRDTQYF
>few|TRBV2|TRBJ1-1
CASSEADQVAFF
>NA|TRBV18|TRBJ1-2
CASSPGQQGYGYTF
>NA|TRBV2|TRBJ2-2
CASRPLTGGSGVGELFF
>NA|TRBV2|TRBJ2-2
CASRTASQGLGGELFF
>NA|TRBV10-3|TRBJ1-4
CAISGTAGKLFF
>NA|TRBV5-4|TRBJ1-1
CASSLPQRGGLTEAFF
>NA|TRBV24-1|TRBJ2-3
CATSILGYLASTYPSTDTQYF
>NA|TRBV6-6|TRBJ2-1
CASSYTTGGNEQFF
>NA|TRBV28|TRBJ2-1
CASSFGNSNEQFF
>NA|TRBV5-1|TRBJ2-3
CASSLGESGPWGDTQYF
>NA|TRBV29-1|TRBJ2-1
CSVDPSGMYNEQFF
>NA|TRBV3-1/TRBV3-2|TRBJ1-3
CASSQDGGSGNTIYF
>NA|TRBV27|TRBJ2-5
CARYTTETQYF
>NA|TRBV6-6|TRBJ2-1
CASSLTSGRAAEQFF
>NA|TRBV3-1/TRBV3-2|TRBJ2-6
CASSRRTGGSGANVLTF
>NA|TRBV15|TRBJ2-1
CATSRDTDEQFF